The clone carrying this TCR beta chain occurred a few times. Its antigen is still unknown. The V gene lost 0 bases and the J gene lost 1 base, with 7 bases spanning the gap. The germline V gene encodes CDR1 SGHNT and CDR2 YYREEE (reference sequence). This CDR3 region has 14 residues. Profiling relied on immunoSEQ multiplex PCR, and the TCRdb table lists in-frame clones only, not all of them. The sample has 60,000 to 75,000 clones; roughly 85% are singletons. The data were obtained in a study of T cell responses to AZD1222 COVID-19 vaccine. Study-wide points: Only a handful of AZD1222 recipients, five to seven in all, had baseline seropositivity. Spike regions recognized by vaccine-associated CD4 TCRs spanned the protein, led by 160-218 and 743-854.

The material sequenced was peripheral blood, taken 28 days after the second AZD1222 dose. This chain connects TRBV5-4 to TRBJ1-1; D unclear. The TCR sequence derives from an adult who received the AZD1222 COVID-19 vaccine. CDR3 nucleotides: TGTGCCAGCAGCTTGGTTCGGGGGAACACTGAAGCTTTCTTT. It codes for CASSLVRGNTEAFF.